Given below is one T cell receptor beta chain in context. The antigen it binds to is not known. No qualities accompany the bases; no much larger clone lies one base away. The goal of deep resolution MiSeq sequencing was a depth between 1 in 1 million and 1 in 200,000 T cells, and coverage averaged 10x per clonotype. TCR beta libraries were generated with the immunoSEQ hsTCRB Kit. From the authors' description of their analysis: Data were analyzed with ImmunoSEQ Data Assistant and ImmunoSEQ Analyzer, with V, D and J genes assigned per IMGT definitions. Clonality, which ranges from 0 to 1, was calculated by subtracting the normalized Shannon entropy of productive rearrangement frequencies from one. Public clonotype analysis was restricted to overrepresented clonotypes comprising at least 0.05% of each patient's repertoire. Some 12 age-matched healthy donor repertoires from immuneACCESS served as clonality controls. This immuneACCESS table, as held by TCRdb, lists in-frame sequences with V and J called but not all clones. Of the missing ones, under half trace to an unresolved V gene in checked studies; the others have no known cause. V and J calls and clone size are those listed in that table; D and trimming were worked out from the DNA. This sample comprises a few hundred thousand clones, about 64% of them detected only once. The ten most abundant clones make up under 8% of the sample.

The entry originates in a study of cytotoxic CD8 clonotypes in ibrutinib-treated CLL (dated by TCRdb to the early 2020s). About the full investigation: In this cohort, 15 or so patients were treatment-naive and some 10 were relapsed/refractory, while roughly 17 had unmutated IGHV. Partial responses were observed in approximately 24 patients and complete responses in 2; after a median follow-up of around 68 months, remission was maintained in 14 patients and progression was observed in approximately 12. Response samples were taken after a median of around 13 months on treatment, ranging from roughly 6 to 36 months. An average of 255,043 productive templates and 80,000 to 100,000 productive rearrangements was obtained per sample. Longitudinal samples were obtainable from about 30% of the roughly 90 participants in the trial. Cryopreserved peripheral blood mononuclear cells were obtained prior to treatment, at the time of response, and at either disease progression or sustained remission. Every sample from remission and from progressive disease was obtained while the patients were still on ibrutinib. The study at large found these results: At ibrutinib response clonality went up, during sustained remission it held steady, and at progression it dropped back toward baseline. Sampling times were not matched between patients in sustained remission and patients whose disease was progressing, and lymph node repertoires were not examined. Baseline clonality was found to be higher than that of age-matched healthy donors and was strongly correlated with circulating CD8+ T-cell counts. Public clonotypes were rare and either shrank or stayed stable during treatment, and the rise in clonality at ibrutinib response reflected expansion of private clonotypes.

For TCR beta library preparation, 1.5 to 2.5 micrograms of genomic DNA was extracted from cryopreserved PBMCs. High-throughput TCR beta sequencing was performed on longitudinal blood samples from CLL patients receiving ibrutinib monotherapy. The patients took part in an open-label, single-center phase 2 trial of ibrutinib monotherapy. Its CDR3 holds 15 amino acids, cysteine through phenylalanine. The CDR3 DNA has 45 bases and is translated from base 1. CDR1 is given as MNHEY and CDR2 as SMNVEV, both from the germline V gene (reference sequence). V is cut by 1 base and J by 0 bases, and the space between the germline ends is 7 bases.

The clonotype was recovered from a human donor with chronic lymphocytic leukemia. The specimen comprised PBMCs, sampled after 36 months of ibrutinib treatment. The rearrangement combines TRBV27 with TRBJ1-5, with no confidently assigned D gene. The CDR3: CASSLFPGSNQPQHF. Here is the DNA: TGTGCCAGCAGTTTATTTCCTGGTAGCAATCAGCCCCAGCATTTT.